This T cell receptor (beta chain) was sequenced for a study of shared clonotypes between healthy human individuals. Clones were sequenced by immunoSEQ multiplex PCR, and TCRdb holds only the in-frame ones, with some missing. Among around 2.5 million clones listed, approximately 94% were seen once. Healthy HIV-negative adults with no recent acute infections or vaccinations were recruited as donors. All the donors were Caucasian adults who lived in Nashville, Tennessee. A split of CD4+ cells into CD45RA+ naive and CD45RA-negative memory subsets was performed. V was clipped by 2 bases and J by 0 bases, with 13 bases between them. This CDR3 has 16 residues. The germline V gene has CDR1 MNHNS and CDR2 SASEGT.

The gene calls are TRBV6-1 and TRBJ1-2, with D possibly TRBD1 on 5 matching bases. This sequence originates from a man aged 18-30 years in good health. Some clones in this sample may be carry-over from other donors' samples. Sample: naive CD4+ T cells from PBMCs. Documented subset: CD45RA+ positively selected. CDR3 sequence reads: CASSELGRTTNYGYTF. The DNA for the CDR3 is TGTGCCAGCAGTGAATTGGGGCGCACAACTAACTATGGCTACACCTTC.